These 7 T cell receptor beta chains share one sample of origin, sequenced in a study of response to subunit inactivated influenza vaccine (dated by TCRdb to the late 2010s). The receptor library was made with RT-PCR. Sequencing relied on an Illumina HiSeq 2500. The public reads were run again by TCRdb, first through fastp at Q25 and then through MiXCR, and only productive beta chains were kept. Every CDR3 protein is listed once, alongside the most common genes and DNA of its rows. The table for this sample lists about 540,000 distinct CDR3 sequences; roughly 25% of them were counted only once. Together, the top ten hold 2.5% to 3.5% of the sample. These same records also appear under a second study, on T cells expressing NK-cell markers. The second study's authors report: 5'RACE template switching, by which a universal primer site and unique molecular identifiers were added, was used to make TCR beta cDNA libraries.

Sample: CD4+ T cells sorted from PBMCs, taken about 13 days after vaccination. Every receptor here comes from a man aged 50-59 years who received an inactivated influenza vaccine. Donor details come from another sample of the same person, matched by shared clones.

This clonotype was picked up a small number of times. The chain joins TRBV5-1 to TRBJ2-1; the D is unclear. The CDR3 has 14 amino acids. Germline CDR1 is SGHRS and CDR2 is YFSETQ. With 2 bases removed from V and 3 bases from J, the gap between germline ends came to 9 bases. The CDR3 protein is CASSLIPDYNEQFF. The CDR3 nucleotides are TGCGCCAGCAGCTTAATACCGGACTACAATGAGCAGTTCTTC.

There are a few counts of this clonotype. V is TRBV4-2 and J is TRBJ2-1; 10 bases are a match to TRBD2. V trimming: 0 bases; J trimming: 4 bases; junction bases outside the gene matches: 6. The germline gives CDR1 LGHNA, CDR2 YNFKEQ. This CDR3 has 17 residues. The CDR3, as DNA: TGTGCCAGCAGCCAAGATCGACTAGCGGGCCTGTACAATGAGCAGTTCTTC. Protein: CASSQDRLAGLYNEQFF.

This clonotype was observed a few times. The V gene is TRBV5-1, the J gene TRBJ2-5; 9 nucleotides agree with TRBD1. The CDR3 is made up of 14 amino acids. CDR1 and CDR2 from the germline V gene are SGHRS and YFSETQ. The trim removed 0 bases at V and 7 bases at J, leaving 4 bases unmatched. This chain's CDR3 is CASSLDRGRGTQYF. CDR3 bases: TGCGCCAGCAGCTTGGACAGGGGGCGAGGGACCCAGTACTTC.

This clonotype has ten or more counts. The gene calls are TRBV24-1 and TRBJ2-1; 9 bases fit TRBD1. Losses at the gene ends were 7 bases for V and 6 bases for J; bases not matched to a gene: 9. From germline, CDR1 is KGHDR and CDR2 SFDVKD. The length of the CDR3 is 15 residues. The CDR3 region is CATSIPGQGSNEQFF. CDR3 sequence (DNA): TGTGCCACCAGCATACCGGGACAGGGTTCCAATGAGCAGTTCTTC.

The rearrangement uses TRBV12-3 or TRBV12-4 and TRBJ1-2; D is possibly TRBD1 (5 bases). Deletions cut 5 bases from V and 3 bases from J, with 19 bases between. The CDR3 has 16 amino acids. CDR3 bases: TGTGCCAGCAGTCCCGCAGCGCAGACAGCGGACTATGGCTACACCTTC. It yields the protein CASSPAAQTADYGYTF.

As for this clonotype: The junction departs from the called germline gene at one end, perhaps through a read error. The V and J genes are TRBV15 and TRBJ2-2; possibly TRBD2 for D (6 bases). This CDR3 comprises 16 residues. Germline V CDR1 and CDR2: LNHNV, YYDKDF (reference sequence). CDR3 in amino acids: CDTSRGSGRSTGELFF. CDR3 DNA sequence: TGTGACACCAGCAGAGGTTCCGGGAGAAGCACCGGGGAGCTGTTTTTT.

The rearrangement uses TRBV4-3 and TRBJ2-1; D is uncertain. CDR3 length equals 18 residues. The germline V gene has CDR1 LGHNA and CDR2 YSLEER. Trimming pared 1 base from V and 5 bases from J, leaving 21 bases between. CDR3 nucleotides: TGCGCCAGCAGCCAAGCCCCCGCCCCCGGGTTACCTGACAATGAGCAGTTCTTC. Translating it yields CASSQAPAPGLPDNEQFF.